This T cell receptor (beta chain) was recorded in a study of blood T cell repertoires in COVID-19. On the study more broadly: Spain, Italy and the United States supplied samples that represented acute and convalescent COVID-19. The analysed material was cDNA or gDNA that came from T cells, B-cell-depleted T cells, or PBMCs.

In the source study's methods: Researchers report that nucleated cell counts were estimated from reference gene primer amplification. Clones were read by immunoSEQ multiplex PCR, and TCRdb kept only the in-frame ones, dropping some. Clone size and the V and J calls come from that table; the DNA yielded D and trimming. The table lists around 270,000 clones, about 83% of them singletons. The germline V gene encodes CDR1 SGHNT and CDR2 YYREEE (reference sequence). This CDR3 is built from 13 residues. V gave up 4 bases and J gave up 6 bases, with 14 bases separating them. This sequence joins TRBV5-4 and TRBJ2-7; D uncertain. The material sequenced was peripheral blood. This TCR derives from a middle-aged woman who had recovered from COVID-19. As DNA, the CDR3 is TGTGCCAGCAGCCCATGGGCCGCTACCGAGCAGTACTTC. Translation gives CASSPWAATEQYF.